The sequence of this T cell receptor beta chain was determined in a study of shared clonotypes between healthy human individuals. J was trimmed by 3 bases and V by 4 bases; bases with no gene match: 11. The CDR3 covers 16 residues. Germline V lookup: CDR1 MGHDK, CDR2 SYGVNS. TCRdb's copy holds only in-frame clones and misses some; the assay was immunoSEQ multiplex PCR. The sample lists roughly 2.4 million clones, approximately 95% occurring once. V and J are TRBV25-1 and TRBJ2-7, with 8 bases identical to TRBD1. The specimen sequenced was naive CD4+ T cells sorted from blood. This sample's subset: CD45RA+ positively selected. The source of this sequence is a young man in good health. This chain's CDR3 is CASSGPRAGGHYEQYF. The CDR3 DNA reads TGTGCCAGCAGTGGCCCTCGTGCAGGGGGCCACTACGAGCAGTACTTC.